This T cell receptor (beta chain) was identified during a study of breast tumors, draining lymph nodes, adjacent tissues. Samples came from axillary lymph nodes draining the breast cancer. CDR3 length: 16 amino acids. Deletions cut 1 base from V and 0 bases from J, with 11 bases between. Germline-derived CDR1 and CDR2 are SGHDT and YYEEEE. TCRdb passed the multiplex PCR reads through MiXCR, listing each CDR3 protein once. The sample holds more than 250,000 distinct CDR3 sequences; about 33% are singletons and the top ten take 1.1%. The material sequenced was axillary lymph node tissue. The V call is TRBV5-6, the J call TRBJ2-4; tentatively, D is TRBD2 (6 bases). The receptor's source is a female donor with breast cancer. Some clones in this sample may be carry-over from other donors' samples. The CDR3 DNA sequence: TGTGCCAGCAGCTTGAAGCTAGCGCTAGCCAAAAACATTCAGTACTTC. Its protein is CASSLKLALAKNIQYF.